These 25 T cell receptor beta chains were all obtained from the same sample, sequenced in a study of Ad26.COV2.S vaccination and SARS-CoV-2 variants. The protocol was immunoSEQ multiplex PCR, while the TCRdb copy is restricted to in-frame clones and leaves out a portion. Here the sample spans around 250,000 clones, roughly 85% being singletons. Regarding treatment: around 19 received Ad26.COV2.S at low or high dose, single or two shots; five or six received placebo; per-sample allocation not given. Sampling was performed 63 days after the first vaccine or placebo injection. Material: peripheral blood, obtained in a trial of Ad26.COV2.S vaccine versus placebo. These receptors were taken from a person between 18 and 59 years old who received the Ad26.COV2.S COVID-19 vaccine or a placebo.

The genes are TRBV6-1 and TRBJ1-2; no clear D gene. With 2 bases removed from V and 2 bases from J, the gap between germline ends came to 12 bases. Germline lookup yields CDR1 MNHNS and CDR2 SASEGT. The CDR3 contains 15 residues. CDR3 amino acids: CASSETPTVNYGYTF. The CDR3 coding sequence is TGTGCCAGCAGTGAAACCCCGACGGTAAACTATGGCTACACCTTC.

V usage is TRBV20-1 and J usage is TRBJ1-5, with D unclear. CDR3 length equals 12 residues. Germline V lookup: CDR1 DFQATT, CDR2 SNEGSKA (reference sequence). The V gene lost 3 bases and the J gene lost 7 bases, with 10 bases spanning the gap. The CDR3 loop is CSASLENQPQHF. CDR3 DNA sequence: TGCAGTGCTAGTCTGGAAAACCAGCCCCAGCATTTT.

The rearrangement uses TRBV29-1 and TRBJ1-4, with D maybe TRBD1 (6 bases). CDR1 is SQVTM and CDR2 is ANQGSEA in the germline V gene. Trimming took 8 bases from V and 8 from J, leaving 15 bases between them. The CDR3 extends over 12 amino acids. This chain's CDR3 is CSIQGTREKLFF. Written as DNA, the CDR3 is TGCAGCATACAGGGAACACGGGAAAAACTGTTTTTT. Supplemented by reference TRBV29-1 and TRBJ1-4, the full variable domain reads SAVISQKPSRDICQRGTSLTIQCQVDSQVTMMFWYRQQPGQSLTLIATANQGSEATYESGFVIDKFPISRPNLTFSTLTVSNMSPEDSSIYLCSIQGTREKLFFGSGTQLSVL.

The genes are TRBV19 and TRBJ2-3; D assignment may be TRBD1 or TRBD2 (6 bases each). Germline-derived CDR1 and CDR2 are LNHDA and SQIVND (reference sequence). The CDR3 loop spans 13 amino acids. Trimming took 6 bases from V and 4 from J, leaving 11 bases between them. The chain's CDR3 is CASSRGLADTQYF. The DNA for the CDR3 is TGTGCCAGTAGCCGGGGGCTGGCAGATACGCAGTATTTT.

In nucleotides, the CDR3 is TGCGCCAGCAGCGGAAGGGGGACAGAACCCTATGGCTACACCTTC. Translating it yields CASSGRGTEPYGYTF. The chain joins TRBV4-3 to TRBJ1-2; 7 bases agree with TRBD1. Germline CDR1 and CDR2: LGHNA and YSLEER. CDR3 length: 15 amino acids. V shed 5 bases, J shed 4 bases, and the junction held 10 bases outside the gene matches.

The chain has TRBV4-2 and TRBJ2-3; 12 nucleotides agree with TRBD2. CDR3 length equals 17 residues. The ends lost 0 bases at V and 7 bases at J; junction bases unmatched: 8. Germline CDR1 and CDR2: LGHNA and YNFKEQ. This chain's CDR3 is CASSQDLTTSGGHTQYF. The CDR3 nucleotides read TGTGCCAGCAGCCAAGATCTTACGACTAGCGGGGGACATACGCAGTATTTT.

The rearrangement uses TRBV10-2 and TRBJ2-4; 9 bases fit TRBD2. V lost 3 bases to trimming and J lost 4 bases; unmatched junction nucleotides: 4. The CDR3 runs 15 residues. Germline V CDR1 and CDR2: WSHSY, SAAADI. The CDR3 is CASSDAGGLKNIQYF. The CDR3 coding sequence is TGCGCCAGCAGTGACGCGGGAGGGCTTAAAAACATTCAGTACTTC.

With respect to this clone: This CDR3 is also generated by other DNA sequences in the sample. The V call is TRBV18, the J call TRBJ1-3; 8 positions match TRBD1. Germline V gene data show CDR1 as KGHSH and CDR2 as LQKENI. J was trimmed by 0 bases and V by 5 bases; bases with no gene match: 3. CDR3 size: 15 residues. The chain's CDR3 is CASSSTGGSGNTIYF. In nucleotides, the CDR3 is TGTGCCAGCTCATCAACAGGGGGCTCTGGAAACACCATATATTTT.

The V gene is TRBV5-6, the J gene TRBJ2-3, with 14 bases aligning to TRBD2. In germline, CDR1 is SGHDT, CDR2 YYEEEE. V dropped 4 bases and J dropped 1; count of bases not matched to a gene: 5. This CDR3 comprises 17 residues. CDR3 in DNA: TGTGCCAGCAGCACCCGGACTAGCGGGGGGCGCACAGATACGCAGTATTTT. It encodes CASSTRTSGGRTDTQYF. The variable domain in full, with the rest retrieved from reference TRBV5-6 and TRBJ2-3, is DAGVTQSPTHLIKTRGQQVTLRCSPKSGHDTVSWYQQALGQGPQFIFQYYEEEERQRGNFPDRFSGHQFPNYSSELNVNALLLGDSALYLCASSTRTSGGRTDTQYFGPGTRLTVL.

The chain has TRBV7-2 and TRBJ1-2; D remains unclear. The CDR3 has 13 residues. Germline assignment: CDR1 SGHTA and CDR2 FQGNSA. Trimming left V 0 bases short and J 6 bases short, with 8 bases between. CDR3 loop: CASSLAFKDGYTF. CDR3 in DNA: TGTGCCAGCAGCTTAGCCTTTAAGGATGGCTACACCTTC.

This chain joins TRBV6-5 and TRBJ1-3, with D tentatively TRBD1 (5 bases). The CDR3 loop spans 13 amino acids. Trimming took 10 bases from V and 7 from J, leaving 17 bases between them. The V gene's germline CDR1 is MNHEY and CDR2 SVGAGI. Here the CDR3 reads CATYGGIRNTIYF. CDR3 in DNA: TGTGCCACCTACGGGGGGATTAGGAACACCATATATTTT.

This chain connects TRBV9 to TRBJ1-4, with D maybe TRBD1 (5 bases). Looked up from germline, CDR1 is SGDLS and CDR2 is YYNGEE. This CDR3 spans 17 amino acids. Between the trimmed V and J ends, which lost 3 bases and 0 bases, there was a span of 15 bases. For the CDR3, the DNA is TGTGCCAGCAGCGGATCCGACAGTTCCACAACTAATGAAAAACTGTTTTTT. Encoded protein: CASSGSDSSTTNEKLFF.

The CDR3 sequence is CAMRQTDYNEQFF. Written as DNA, the CDR3 is TGTGCCATGCGACAGACGGATTACAATGAGCAGTTCTTC. This chain joins TRBV10-3 and TRBJ2-1, with a tentative D call TRBD1 (5 bases). The V end was cut by 9 bases, the J end by 4 bases, with 13 bases between. The germline gives CDR1 ENHRY, CDR2 SYGVKD. The CDR3 runs to 13 residues.

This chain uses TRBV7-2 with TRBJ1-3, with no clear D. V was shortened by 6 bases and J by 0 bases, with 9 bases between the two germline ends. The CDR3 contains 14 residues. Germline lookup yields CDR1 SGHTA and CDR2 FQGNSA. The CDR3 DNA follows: TGTGCCAGCAGACTGGGATACTCTGGAAACACCATATATTTT. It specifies CASRLGYSGNTIYF. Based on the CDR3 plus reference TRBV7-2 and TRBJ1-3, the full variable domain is GAGVSQSPSNKVTEKGKDVELRCDPISGHTALYWYRQSLGQGLEFLIYFQGNSAPDKSGLPSDRFSAERTGGSVSTLTIQRTQQEDSAVYLCASRLGYSGNTIYFGEGSWLTVV.

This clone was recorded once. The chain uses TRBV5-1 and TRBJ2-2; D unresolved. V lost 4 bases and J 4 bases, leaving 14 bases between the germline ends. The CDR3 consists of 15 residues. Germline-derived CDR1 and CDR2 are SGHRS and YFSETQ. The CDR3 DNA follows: TGCGCCAGCAGCGCCCGGACGACAAGCACCGGGGAGCTGTTTTTT. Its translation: CASSARTTSTGELFF.

This CDR3 is CASSLVGGATEAFF. For the CDR3, the DNA is TGTGCCAGCAGCTTAGTAGGGGGAGCCACTGAAGCTTTCTTT. The J gene is TRBJ1-1, the V gene TRBV7-8, with a weak D call TRBD1 (6 bases). CDR3 length equals 14 residues. V was clipped by 1 base and J by 4 bases, with 10 bases between them. Germline V gives CDR1 SGHVS, CDR2 FQNEAQ.

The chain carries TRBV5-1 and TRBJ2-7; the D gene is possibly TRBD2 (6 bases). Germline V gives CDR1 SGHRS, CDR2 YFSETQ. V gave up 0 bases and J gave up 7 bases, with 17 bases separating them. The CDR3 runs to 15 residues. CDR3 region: CASSLVSGPVSEQYF. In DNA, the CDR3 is TGCGCCAGCAGCTTGGTTAGCGGTCCTGTTTCGGAGCAGTACTTC. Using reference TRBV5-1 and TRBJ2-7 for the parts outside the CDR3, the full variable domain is KAGVTQTPRYLIKTRGQQVTLSCSPISGHRSVSWYQQTPGQGLQFLFEYFSETQRNKGNFPGRFSGRQFSNSRSEMNVSTLELGDSALYLCASSLVSGPVSEQYFGPGTRLTVT.

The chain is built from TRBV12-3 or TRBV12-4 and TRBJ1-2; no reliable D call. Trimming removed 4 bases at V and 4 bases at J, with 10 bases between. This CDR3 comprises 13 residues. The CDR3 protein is CASSSVGGYGYTF. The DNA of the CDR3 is TGTGCCAGCAGTTCCGTGGGTGGCTATGGCTACACCTTC.

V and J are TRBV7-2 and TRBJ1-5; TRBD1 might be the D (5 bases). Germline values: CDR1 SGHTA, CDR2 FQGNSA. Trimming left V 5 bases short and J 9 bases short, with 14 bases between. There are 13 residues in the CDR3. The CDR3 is CASSAPGIGPQHF. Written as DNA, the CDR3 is TGTGCCAGCAGCGCCCCAGGGATTGGGCCCCAGCATTTT.

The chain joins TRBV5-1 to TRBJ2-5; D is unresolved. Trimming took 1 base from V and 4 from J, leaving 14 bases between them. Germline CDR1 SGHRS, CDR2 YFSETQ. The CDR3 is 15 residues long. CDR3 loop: CASSLSVGPGETQYF. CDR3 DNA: TGCGCCAGCAGCTTGTCAGTAGGACCGGGAGAGACCCAGTACTTC.

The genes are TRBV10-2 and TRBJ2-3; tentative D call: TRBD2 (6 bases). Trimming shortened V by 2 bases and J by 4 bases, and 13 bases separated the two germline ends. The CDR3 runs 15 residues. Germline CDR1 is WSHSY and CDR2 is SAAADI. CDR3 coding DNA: TGCGCCAGCAGTGAGACCGGGACTCGGGCAGATACGCAGTATTTT. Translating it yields CASSETGTRADTQYF.

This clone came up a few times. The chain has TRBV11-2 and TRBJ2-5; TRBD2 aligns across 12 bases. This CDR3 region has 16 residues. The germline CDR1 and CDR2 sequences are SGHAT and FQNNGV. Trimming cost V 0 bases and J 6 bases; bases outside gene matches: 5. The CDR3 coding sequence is TGTGCCAGCAGCTTAGATCTAGCGGGGGGGCAAAAGACCCAGTACTTC. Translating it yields CASSLDLAGGQKTQYF.

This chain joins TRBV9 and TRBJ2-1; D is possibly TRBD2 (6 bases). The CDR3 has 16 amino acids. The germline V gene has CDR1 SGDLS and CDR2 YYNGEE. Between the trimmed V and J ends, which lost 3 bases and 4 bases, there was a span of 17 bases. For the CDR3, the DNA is TGTGCCAGCAGCGGTCTCGGGGGATATGCATACAATGAGCAGTTCTTC. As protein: CASSGLGGYAYNEQFF.

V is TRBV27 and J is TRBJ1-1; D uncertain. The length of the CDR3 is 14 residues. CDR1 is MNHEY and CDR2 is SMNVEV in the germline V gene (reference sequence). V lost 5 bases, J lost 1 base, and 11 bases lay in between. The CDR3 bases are TGTGCCAGCAGTGCTGGACGGACGAACACTGAAGCTTTCTTT. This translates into CASSAGRTNTEAFF.

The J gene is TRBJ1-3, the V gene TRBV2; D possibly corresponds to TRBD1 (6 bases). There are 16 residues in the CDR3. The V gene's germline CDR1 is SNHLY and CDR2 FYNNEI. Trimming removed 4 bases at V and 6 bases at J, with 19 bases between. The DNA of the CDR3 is TGTGCCAGCAGTGGAGGGTTAATCAGGGGCGAAAACACCATATATTTT. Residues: CASSGGLIRGENTIYF.